This TCR beta chain was identified in a study of control samples from healthy donors and cancer patients (dated by TCRdb to 2020 to 2021). The library came from the immunoSEQ multiplex PCR assay. TCRdb limited this immuneACCESS table to in-frame rearrangements with V and J called. A share of clones is missing; checked studies link under half to unresolved V genes, and the rest is unexplained. The sample yields tens of thousands of clones; about 87% were counted once. The ten top clones hold around 15% of the sample. A word on this clone: The antigen this receptor binds is unknown. Per-base qualities were not stored, and no clone one base away is much larger.

The sequence was collected from a woman aged 65 to 85 in good health. The source material was blood.

The DNA reads TGTGCCAGCGGACAGTACTCTGGAAACACCATATATTTT. Its translation is CASGQYSGNTIYF. The chain was built from TRBV27 and TRBJ1-3; TRBD1 is perhaps the D gene, given 6 matching bases. CDR1 and CDR2 are drawn from the germline V gene (reference sequence): MNHEY, SMNVEV. V and J are truncated by 8 bases and 0 bases respectively, leaving an intervening sequence of 8 bases. The CDR3, cysteine through phenylalanine, is 13 amino acids long. Kept here is only the CDR3 DNA, which spans 39 bases and is read in frame from base 1.